This T cell receptor beta chain was captured by sequencing in a study of cytomegalovirus exposure and HLA in healthy donors (dated by TCRdb to the late 2010s). Looking at the study overall: An earlier analysis of more than 550 of the donors reported 250 to 350 Gb of sequence data and 117 million unique TCR beta sequences obtained from some 170 million T cells. An early release covering around 630 HLA-typed donors comprised 250 to 350 gigabases of sequencing data and tens of millions of unique TCR sequences. Of the approximately 370 genotyped donors, 81% were placed in the genetic ancestry cluster associated with self-reported Caucasian donors. The study was designed to test whether signatures of past pathogen exposure could be identified by cataloging public T cell receptors. The T cell repertoires of several hundred subjects were profiled by immunosequencing and related to cytomegalovirus serostatus. A separate validation cohort of some 130 different subjects was used in addition to the 666-subject first cohort. The study combined high-throughput TCR immunosequencing, statistical association of individual TCRs with disease status, and machine learning to predict cytomegalovirus infection status. To study patterns of TCR occurrence, a later analysis re-analyzed previously published TCR beta repertoires from more than 550 donors and added high-resolution HLA genotyping. Rather than using new phenotypic data, the later analysis identified candidate immune exposures from TCR beta sequences and from how often those sequences occurred across donors. An earlier analysis of approximately 500 of the donors applied high-throughput TCR beta sequencing to assess whether each TCR beta V gene segment acted as functional or pseudogenic. Alongside the repertoire data, information on donor age, sex, ethnicity and CMV serostatus was compiled. A later genetic analysis took genome-wide SNP genotypes for 398 of the 666 donors and used that subset as a discovery cohort. Every repertoire in the discovery cohort had been generated on one and the same sequencing platform. HLA typing included class I and class II loci at four-digit resolution. The number of donors typed differed by locus, with about 629-630 for A, B, C, DRB1 and DQB1, about 500 for DQA1, approximately 580 for DPA1, and some 450 for DPB1. Because of strong linkage in the cohort, five DR-DQ haplotypes were treated as single units for association and clustering. Among some 400 genotyped donors of the cohort, an average of roughly 230,000 unique TCR beta nucleotide sequences was sequenced per donor, of which about 18% were non-productive.

A remark on this clone: Its antigen remains unidentified. Per-nucleotide qualities are absent, and no much larger clonotype sits a single base away.

Study-level results and caveats: A further reported finding was that TCR beta sequences accurately predicted the HLA-A and HLA-B alleles for most subjects in the first cohort. A cluster of highly shared sequence variants was judged likely to represent a technical artifact of the sequencing pipeline. Because some donors lacked HLA typing at each locus, the association tests relied only on the typed subset. Several of the top co-occurrence clusters appeared to be linked to parvovirus B19, influenza, CMV and Epstein-Barr virus, according to a later analysis. Broadly in line with IMGT annotations, most TCR beta V segments showed up in productive rearrangements about 90% or about 30% of the time in an earlier analysis of approximately 600 of the donors. According to a later analysis, most CMV-associated TCR beta chains appeared to be HLA-restricted, and the HLA associations seemed to be driven largely by CMV exposure. The earlier analysis of approximately 560 of the donors excluded seventeen rarely observed V segments, including chromosome 9 orphons, because counts were too low. The presence/absence analyses assumed that sequencing depth was roughly uniform across donors, and that assumption may not be true. The study listed 164 TCR beta chains as associated with cytomegalovirus. In a later analysis, TCR association rates were found to vary across HLA loci, with the most associated TCRs seen for DRB1 alleles and the fewest for HLA-C alleles. A few of the identified cytomegalovirus-associated TCR beta chains were confirmed in vitro to be specific for cytomegalovirus antigens. A later genetic analysis reported fewer N-insertions in productive TCRs among donors in an Asian-associated ancestry cluster than the roughly 690-donor mean. Assigning TCR associations to individual alleles was difficult when HLA alleles, especially DR and DQ, strongly co-occurred. The authors suggested that the approach could potentially be extended to other disease states and immunological phenotypes. Correlated functional status among segregating V segments might be attributable to linkage disequilibrium, but an unknown experimental factor could not be ruled out. A later analysis found that HLA-associated TCR beta chains were more clonally expanded and had lower generation probabilities than equally common non-associated chains. In a later analysis, some 17,000 TCR beta sequences were associated with specific HLA alleles at a false discovery rate of 0.05. The 87-base-pair reads could not distinguish some IMGT-functional V segments, including TRBV6-2 and TRBV6-3, so those segments were excluded. V-gene and J-gene trimming of TCR beta chains was associated with a missense DCLRE1C variant in a later genetic analysis, and the association was replicated in an independent cohort. The only immune exposure information available for the cohort was CMV serostatus. Across donors, most TCR sequences were observed very rarely, whereas some public TCRs were present in many individuals. The classifier was reported to diagnose cytomegalovirus status with high specificity and sensitivity in both the original cohort and the validation cohort. This cohort had only TCR beta chains sequenced, and the lack of alpha or paired-chain data limited which features could be detected.

In total, roughly 710 healthy bone marrow donors made up the cohort. At the time of sampling, every cohort member was nominally healthy, though immune exposures that went unrecorded were likely present. The donor was CMV seropositive and was included in the group of approximately 300 seropositive cohort members. Each donor provided a peripheral blood sample, and peripheral blood mononuclear cells were used for TCR beta sequencing. The Qiagen DNeasy Blood Extraction Kit was used to extract genomic DNA from the blood cell samples. The CDR3 measures 13 amino acids from cysteine to valine. The sequence is cut down to CDR3 DNA, 39 bases in frame from base 1. The germline V gene gives CDR1 as ENHRY and CDR2 as SYGVKD. A distance of 8 bases separates the germline ends of V and J, which lose 3 bases and 2 bases respectively. The receptor library was made with the immunoSEQ multiplex PCR assay. A mixture of 60 forward primers for TCR Vbeta segments and 13 reverse primers for TCR Jbeta segments was used in the multiplex PCR. The CDR3 region of rearranged TCR beta genes was amplified from genomic DNA by a multiplex PCR assay. The amplified TCR beta libraries were sequenced on the Illumina HiSeq System as 87-base-pair reads. The source study handled its data this way. In a later analysis, around 80 million unique TCR beta chains were counted across the 666 repertoires, and some 10 million of these chains were shared by at least two donors. Raw reads were error-corrected and collapsed into unique sequences with a nearest-neighbor algorithm that merged closely related sequences to remove PCR and sequencing errors. CDR3 sequences were aligned to IMGT reference sequences to assign V, D and J gene segments. For a sequence to be retained, a match of at least six nucleotides to both a V gene segment and a J gene segment was required. A rearrangement was called productive if the CDR3 had no stop codons and remained in frame with V and J, and every other rearrangement was called non-productive. Following IMGT convention, CDR3 was defined as the stretch from the second conserved V-encoded cysteine up to the conserved J-encoded phenylalanine. Sequences without an unambiguous match to a single V gene segment were excluded from the earlier analysis of about 600 of the donors. An earlier analysis of several hundred of the donors classified V segments as functional when productive rearrangements were above 56.7% and as segregating when the standard deviation between donors was above 5%. A statistical classification framework was built for diagnosing cytomegalovirus status from the catalog of TCR beta chain sequences. A later analysis assigned V and J genes by comparing TCR nucleotide sequences with IMGT/GENE-DB human TR gene sequences. The TCRdist pipeline was used in a later analysis to assign CDR3 sequences and most-parsimonious VDJ recombination scenarios. In a later analysis, each TCR beta chain was defined by its CDR3 amino acid sequence together with its V-gene family, and reads without a unique V-gene family were excluded. In a later analysis, a few hundred highly shared, low-generation-probability nucleotide sequences were removed to address suspected cross-contamination and a sequencing artifact. A later analysis calculated a clonal expansion index for each public chain from normalized within-repertoire ranks of inferred template counts. In a later analysis, generation probabilities were computed with a VDJ recombination model fitted to out-of-frame rearrangements, and the resulting probabilities were checked against IGoR. Hypergeometric tests were used in a later analysis to score TCR-TCR, TCR-HLA and TCR-CMV co-occurrence, with a repertoire-size bias correction applied to the TCR pairs. In a later analysis, false discovery rates were estimated by permuting HLA or CMV assignments 20 times. In a later analysis, co-occurring TCRs were grouped using DBSCAN, and TCRdist sequence similarity was added for clustering within HLA-allele-positive subsets. Repertoires with fewer than 30,000 or more than 120,000 public chains were left out of co-occurrence clustering, as were roughly five repertoires with anomalous nucleotide sharing. TCRdb provides this immuneACCESS table in a form limited to in-frame rearrangements. Some clones are lacking; in checked studies, under half of them reflect an unresolved V gene, and why the rest are absent is not known. V, J and clone size were drawn from that table, and D and trimming were deduced from the DNA. This sample has some 120,000 clones in its table, and around 80% of those were observed once. Together, the top ten hold around a fifth of the sample.

The chain uses TRBV10-3 and TRBJ2-7; the D gene is perhaps TRBD2, from 5 matching bases. The sequencing input was PBMCs. This TCR derives from a man aged 25 to 40 in good health and CMV-seropositive. The DNA reads as follows: TGTGCCATCAGTGATGGACTCCCCTACGAGCAGTACGTC. This sequence encodes CAISDGLPYEQYV.